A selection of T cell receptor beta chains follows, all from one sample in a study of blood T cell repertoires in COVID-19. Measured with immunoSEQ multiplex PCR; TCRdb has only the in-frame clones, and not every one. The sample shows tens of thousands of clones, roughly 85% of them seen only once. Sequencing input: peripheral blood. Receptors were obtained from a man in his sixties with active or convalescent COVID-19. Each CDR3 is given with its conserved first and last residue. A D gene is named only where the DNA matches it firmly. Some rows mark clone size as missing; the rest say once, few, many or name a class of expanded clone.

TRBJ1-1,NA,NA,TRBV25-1,CASSAQGLLNTEAFF,TGTGCCAGCAGTGCCCAGGGGCTATTGAACACTGAAGCTTTCTTT
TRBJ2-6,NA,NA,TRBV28,CASSPYSSGANVLTF,TGTGCCAGCAGTCCCTACAGCTCTGGGGCCAACGTCCTGACTTTC
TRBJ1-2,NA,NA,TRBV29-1,CSVGQSQGYTF,TGCAGCGTTGGTCAATCGCAGGGCTACACCTTC
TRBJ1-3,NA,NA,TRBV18,CASSPTDSPYSGNTIYF,TGTGCCAGCTCACCTACGGACAGCCCCTACTCTGGAAACACCATATATTTT
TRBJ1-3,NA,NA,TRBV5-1,CASSLGQGTAGNTIYF,TGCGCCAGCAGCTTGGGTCAGGGAACCGCTGGAAACACCATATATTTT
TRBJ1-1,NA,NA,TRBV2,CASSDAQGAFGTEAFF,TGTGCCAGCAGTGACGCGCAAGGGGCCTTCGGCACTGAAGCTTTCTTT
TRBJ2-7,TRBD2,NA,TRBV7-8,CATRPGKTSGDHEQYF,TGTGCCACCAGGCCCGGTAAGACTAGCGGGGACCACGAGCAGTACTTC
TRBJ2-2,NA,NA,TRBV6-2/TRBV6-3,CASSRDMFTGELFF,TGTGCCAGCAGCCGGGACATGTTCACCGGGGAGCTGTTTTTT
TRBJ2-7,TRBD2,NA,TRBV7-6,CASSLSGLAGVEQYF,TGTGCCAGCAGCTTATCTGGACTAGCGGGGGTCGAGCAGTACTTC
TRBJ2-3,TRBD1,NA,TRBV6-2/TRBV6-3,CASSYSTGTGASTDTQYF,TGTGCCAGCAGTTACTCGACCGGGACAGGGGCCAGCACAGATACGCAGTATTTT
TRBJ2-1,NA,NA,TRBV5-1,CASSLGTRNEQFF,TGCGCCAGCAGCCTGGGGACTCGCAATGAGCAGTTCTTC
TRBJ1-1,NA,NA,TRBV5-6,CASSLEGYRARDTEAFF,TGTGCCAGCAGCTTGGAGGGGTACAGGGCTCGGGACACTGAAGCTTTCTTT
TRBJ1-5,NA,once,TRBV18,CASSPSGRGGNQPQHF,TGTGCCAGCTCACCCTCCGGCAGGGGTGGCAATCAGCCCCAGCATTTT
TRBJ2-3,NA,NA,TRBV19,CASSLTGGSGADTQYF,TGTGCCAGTAGCCTAACCGGAGGTTCGGGGGCAGATACGCAGTATTTT
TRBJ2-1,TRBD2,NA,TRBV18,CASSPLPGTSGGDEQFF,TGTGCCAGCTCGCCACTCCCCGGGACTAGCGGGGGTGATGAGCAGTTCTTC
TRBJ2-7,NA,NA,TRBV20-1,CSASGNGYEQYF,TGCAGTGCTAGTGGCAACGGCTACGAGCAGTACTTC
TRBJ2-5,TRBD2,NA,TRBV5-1,CASSLALAGETQYF,TGCGCCAGCAGCTTGGCACTAGCGGGGGAGACCCAGTACTTC